This TCR beta chain appears in the sequencing data of a study of a mutant IDH1 vaccine in newly diagnosed glioma. Overall study context: Patients got radiotherapy, temozolomide, or both beforehand, and most got both.

CDR3 length: 13 amino acids. V lost 7 bases and J lost 5, with 14 bases in between. Germline lookup yields CDR1 SNHLY and CDR2 FYNNEI. Time point: week 47, end of study. Mutant IDH1 20-mer peptide, at 300 ug, made up each vaccine dose, with topical imiquimod. Profiling relied on immunoSEQ multiplex PCR, and the TCRdb table lists in-frame clones only, not all of them. The data hold almost 95,000 clones, with just under 90% observed a single time. As to this clone: Antigen: not known.

The source was PBMCs, collected from a glioma patient whose treatment included an IDH1 peptide vaccine. The source is a woman aged 50 to 60 with glioma. The chain combines TRBV2 with TRBJ1-1; possible D gene TRBD1, 6 bases. CDR3 protein: CASNSGDRTEAFF. As DNA, the CDR3 is TGTGCCAGCAATTCAGGTGACAGGACTGAAGCTTTCTTT.